This TCR beta chain was sequenced for a study of CD8 T cells in ankylosing spondylitis. Trimming removed 3 bases at V and 10 bases at J, with 10 bases between. The CDR3 runs to 13 residues. MiXCR, applied by TCRdb to the 5' RACE reads, yields one record per CDR3 protein. The sample carries under 250,000 distinct CDR3 sequences, roughly a third recorded once. The clonotype was recovered from a male donor with ankylosing spondylitis or in good health (not recorded which). The sequenced sample was blood, either unsorted or a sorted T cell fraction (not recorded which). V usage is TRBV12-3 or TRBV12-4 and J usage is TRBJ1-6; D unresolved. Written as DNA, the CDR3 is TGTGCCAGCAGTTTTACGGTGTCCTCACCCCTCCACTTT. This encodes CASSFTVSSPLHF.